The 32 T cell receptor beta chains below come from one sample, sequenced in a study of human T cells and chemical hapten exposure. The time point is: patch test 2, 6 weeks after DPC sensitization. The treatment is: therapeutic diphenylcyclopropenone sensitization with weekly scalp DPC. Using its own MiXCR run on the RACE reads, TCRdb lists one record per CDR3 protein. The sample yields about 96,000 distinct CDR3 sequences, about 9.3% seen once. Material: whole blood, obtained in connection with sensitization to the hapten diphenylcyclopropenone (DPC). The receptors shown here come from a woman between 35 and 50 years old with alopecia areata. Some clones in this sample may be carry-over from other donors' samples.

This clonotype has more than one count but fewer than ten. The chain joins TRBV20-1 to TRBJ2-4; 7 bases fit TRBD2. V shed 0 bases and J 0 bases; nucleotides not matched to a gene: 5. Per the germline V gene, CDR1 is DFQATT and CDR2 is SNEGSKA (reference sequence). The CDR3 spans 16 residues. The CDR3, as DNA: TGCAGTGCTAGAGATGCTAGCGGTAGAGCCAAAAACATTCAGTACTTC. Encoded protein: CSARDASGRAKNIQYF.

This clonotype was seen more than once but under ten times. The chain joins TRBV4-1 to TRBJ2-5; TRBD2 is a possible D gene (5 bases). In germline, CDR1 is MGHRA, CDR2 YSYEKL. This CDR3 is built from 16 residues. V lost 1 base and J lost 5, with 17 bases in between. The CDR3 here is CASSQAGSRRGETQYF. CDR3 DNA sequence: TGCGCCAGCAGCCAAGCTGGGTCGAGACGGGGTGAGACCCAGTACTTC.

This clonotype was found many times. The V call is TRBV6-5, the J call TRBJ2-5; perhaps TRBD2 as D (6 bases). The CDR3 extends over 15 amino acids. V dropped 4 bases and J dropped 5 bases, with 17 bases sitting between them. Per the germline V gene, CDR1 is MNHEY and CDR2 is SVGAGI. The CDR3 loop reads CASSFFRSGRETQYF. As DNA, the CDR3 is TGTGCCAGCAGTTTTTTCCGCTCAGGGAGGGAGACCCAGTACTTC.

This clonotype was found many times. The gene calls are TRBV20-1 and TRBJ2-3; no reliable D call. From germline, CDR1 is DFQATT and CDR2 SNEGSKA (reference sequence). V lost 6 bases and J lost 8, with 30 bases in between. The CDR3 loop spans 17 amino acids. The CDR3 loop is CSAETPRLSSTLPTQYF. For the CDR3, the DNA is TGCAGTGCCGAGACTCCTCGCCTGTCCTCCACTCTCCCTACGCAGTATTTT.

CDR3 DNA: TGTGCCAGCAGTCGGGGCCGGGTTAGCTCCTACGAGCAGTACTTC. Translation: CASSRGRVSSYEQYF. The chain is built from TRBV6-2 or TRBV6-3 and TRBJ2-7; perhaps D is TRBD1 or TRBD2 (5 bases each). This CDR3 comprises 15 residues. The germline V and J ends were trimmed by 5 bases and 0 bases, with 14 bases remaining between them. CDR1 is MNHEY, CDR2 SVGEGT, per germline.

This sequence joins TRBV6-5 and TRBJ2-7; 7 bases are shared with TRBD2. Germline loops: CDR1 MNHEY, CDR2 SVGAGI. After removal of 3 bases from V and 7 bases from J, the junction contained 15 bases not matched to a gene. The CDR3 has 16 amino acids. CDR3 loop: CASSYFPSGIRNEQYF. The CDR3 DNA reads TGTGCCAGCAGTTATTTCCCCAGCGGGATCAGGAATGAGCAGTACTTC.

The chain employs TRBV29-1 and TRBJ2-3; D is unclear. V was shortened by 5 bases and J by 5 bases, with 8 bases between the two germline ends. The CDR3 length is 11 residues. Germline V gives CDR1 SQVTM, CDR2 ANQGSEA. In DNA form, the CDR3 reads TGCAGCGTTCAACGCGGAGATACGCAGTATTTT. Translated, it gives CSVQRGDTQYF.

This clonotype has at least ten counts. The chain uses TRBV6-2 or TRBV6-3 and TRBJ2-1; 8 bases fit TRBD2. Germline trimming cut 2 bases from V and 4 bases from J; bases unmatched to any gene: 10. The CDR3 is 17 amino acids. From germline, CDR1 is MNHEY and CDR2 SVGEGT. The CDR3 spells CASSYPLAGRGYNEQFF. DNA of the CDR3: TGTGCCAGCAGTTACCCATTAGCGGGACGAGGGTACAATGAGCAGTTCTTC.

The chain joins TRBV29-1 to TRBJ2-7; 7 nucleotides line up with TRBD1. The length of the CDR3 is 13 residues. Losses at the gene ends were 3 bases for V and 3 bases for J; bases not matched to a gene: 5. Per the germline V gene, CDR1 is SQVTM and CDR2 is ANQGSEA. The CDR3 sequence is CSVEVTGNYEQYF. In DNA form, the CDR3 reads TGCAGCGTTGAGGTGACAGGGAACTACGAGCAGTACTTC.

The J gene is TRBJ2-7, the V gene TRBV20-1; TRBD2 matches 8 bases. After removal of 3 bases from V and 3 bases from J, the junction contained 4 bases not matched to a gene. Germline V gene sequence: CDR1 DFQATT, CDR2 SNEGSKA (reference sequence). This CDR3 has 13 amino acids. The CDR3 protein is CSASRGTSYEQYF. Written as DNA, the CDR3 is TGCAGTGCTAGCCGCGGGACTAGCTACGAGCAGTACTTC.

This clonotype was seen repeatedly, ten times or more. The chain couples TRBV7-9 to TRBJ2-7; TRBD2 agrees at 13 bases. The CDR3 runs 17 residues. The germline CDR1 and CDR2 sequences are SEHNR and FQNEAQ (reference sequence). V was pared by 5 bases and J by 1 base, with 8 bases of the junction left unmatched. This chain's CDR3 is CASSDGLAGEKSYEQYF. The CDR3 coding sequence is TGTGCCAGCAGCGACGGACTAGCGGGAGAGAAGTCCTACGAGCAGTACTTC.

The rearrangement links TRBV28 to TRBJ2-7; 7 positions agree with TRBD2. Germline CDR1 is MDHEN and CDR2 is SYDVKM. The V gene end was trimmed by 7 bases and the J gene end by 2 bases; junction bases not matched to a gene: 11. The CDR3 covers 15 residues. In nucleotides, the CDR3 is TGTGCCAGCACCCCATGGGGAGGGCGGGCCTACGAGCAGTACTTC. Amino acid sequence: CASTPWGGRAYEQYF.

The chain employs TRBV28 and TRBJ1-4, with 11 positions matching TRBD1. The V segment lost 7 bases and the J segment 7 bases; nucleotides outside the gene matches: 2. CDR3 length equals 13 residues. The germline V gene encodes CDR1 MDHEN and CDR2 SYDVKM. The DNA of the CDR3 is TGTGCCAGCACGGACAGGGGGCGTGAAAAACTGTTTTTT. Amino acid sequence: CASTDRGREKLFF.

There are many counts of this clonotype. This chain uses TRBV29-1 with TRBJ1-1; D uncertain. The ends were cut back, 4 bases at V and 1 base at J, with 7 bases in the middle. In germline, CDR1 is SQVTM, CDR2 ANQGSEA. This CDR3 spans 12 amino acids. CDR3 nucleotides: TGCAGCGTTGGGTGGTCGAACACTGAAGCTTTCTTT. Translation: CSVGWSNTEAFF.

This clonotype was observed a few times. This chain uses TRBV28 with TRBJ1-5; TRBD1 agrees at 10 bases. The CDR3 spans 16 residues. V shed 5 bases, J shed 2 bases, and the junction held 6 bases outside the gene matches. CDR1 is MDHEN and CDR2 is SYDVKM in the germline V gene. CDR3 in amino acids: CASSQSGTGGNQPQHF. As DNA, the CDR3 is TGTGCCAGCAGTCAATCCGGGACAGGGGGCAATCAGCCCCAGCATTTT.

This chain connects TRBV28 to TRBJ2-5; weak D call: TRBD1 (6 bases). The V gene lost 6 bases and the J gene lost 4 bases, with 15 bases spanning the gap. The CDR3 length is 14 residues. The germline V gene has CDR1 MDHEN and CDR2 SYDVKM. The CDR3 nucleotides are TGTGCCAGCAGGTCAGGGGTGCACCCAGAGACCCAGTACTTC. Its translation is CASRSGVHPETQYF.

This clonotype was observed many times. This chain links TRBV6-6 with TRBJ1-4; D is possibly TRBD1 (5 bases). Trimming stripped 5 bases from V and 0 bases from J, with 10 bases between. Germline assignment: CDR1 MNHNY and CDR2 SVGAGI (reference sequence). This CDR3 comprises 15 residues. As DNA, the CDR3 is TGTGCCAGCAGTCGAGGGGTTGCAACTAATGAAAAACTGTTTTTT. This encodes CASSRGVATNEKLFF.

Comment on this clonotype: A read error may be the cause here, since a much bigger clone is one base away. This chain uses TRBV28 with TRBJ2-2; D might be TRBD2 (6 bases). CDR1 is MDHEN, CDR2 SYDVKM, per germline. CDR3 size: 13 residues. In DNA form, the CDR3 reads TGTGCCAGCAGAGACCTGGCTACCGGGGGGCTGTTTTTT. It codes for CASRDLATGGLFF.

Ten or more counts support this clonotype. The CDR3 reads CASNFGKTQYF. CDR3 nucleotide sequence: TGTGCCAGCAATTTCGGAAAGACCCAGTACTTC. This chain connects TRBV6-2 or TRBV6-3 to TRBJ2-5; D is ambiguous. CDR3 length: 11 residues. V shed 7 bases and J shed 6 bases, with 9 bases lying between them. The germline V gene encodes CDR1 MNHEY and CDR2 SVGEGT.

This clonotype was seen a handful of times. CDR3 in DNA: TGTGCCAGCAGTAAAGACGGACCCCACTACGAGCAGTACTTC. Encoded protein: CASSKDGPHYEQYF. This rearrangement joins TRBV6-5 to TRBJ2-7, with D uncertain. The CDR3 runs 14 residues. Germline values: CDR1 MNHEY, CDR2 SVGAGI. Trimming stripped 5 bases from V and 3 bases from J, with 14 bases between.

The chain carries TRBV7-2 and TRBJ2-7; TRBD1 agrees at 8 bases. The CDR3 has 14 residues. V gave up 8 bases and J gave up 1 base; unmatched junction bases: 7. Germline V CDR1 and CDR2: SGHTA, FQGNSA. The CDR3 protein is CASQRDRTSYEQYF. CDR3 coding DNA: TGTGCCAGCCAACGGGACAGGACTTCCTACGAGCAGTACTTC.

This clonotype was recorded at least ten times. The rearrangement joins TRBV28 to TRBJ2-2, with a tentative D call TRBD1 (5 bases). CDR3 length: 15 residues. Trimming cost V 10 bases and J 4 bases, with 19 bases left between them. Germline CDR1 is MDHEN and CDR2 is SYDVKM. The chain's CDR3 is CATRLDILATGELFF. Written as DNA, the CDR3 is TGTGCCACCAGGCTGGACATACTGGCCACCGGGGAGCTGTTTTTT.

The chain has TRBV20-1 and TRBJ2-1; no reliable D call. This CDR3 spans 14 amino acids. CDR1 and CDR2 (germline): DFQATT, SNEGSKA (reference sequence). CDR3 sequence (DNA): TGCAGGGTAGTCCCCACTGTATCCTACAATGAGCAGTTCTTC. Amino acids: CRVVPTVSYNEQFF.

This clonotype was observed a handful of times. In DNA form, the CDR3 reads TGTGCCAGCAGTCCCCCAAATGGACAGAGCTCCTACGAGCAGTACTTC. Protein product: CASSPPNGQSSYEQYF. The genes are TRBV12-3 or TRBV12-4 and TRBJ2-7; D might be TRBD1 (6 bases). The CDR3 extends over 16 amino acids. Deletions cut 5 bases from V and 0 bases from J, with 17 bases between.

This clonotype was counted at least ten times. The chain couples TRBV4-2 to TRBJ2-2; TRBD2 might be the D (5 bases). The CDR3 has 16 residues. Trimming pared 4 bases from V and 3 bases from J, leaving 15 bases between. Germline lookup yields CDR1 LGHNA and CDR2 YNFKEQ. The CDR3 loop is CASSLGLGADTGELFF. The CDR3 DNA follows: TGTGCCAGCAGCCTCGGACTGGGCGCTGACACCGGGGAGCTGTTTTTT.

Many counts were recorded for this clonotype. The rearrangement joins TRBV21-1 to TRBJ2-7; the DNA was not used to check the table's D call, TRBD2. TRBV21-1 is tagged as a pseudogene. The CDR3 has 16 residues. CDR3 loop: CASSKLGTSGKGEQYF. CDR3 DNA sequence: TGTGCCAGCAGCAAACTCGGGACTAGCGGGAAGGGCGAGCAGTACTTC.

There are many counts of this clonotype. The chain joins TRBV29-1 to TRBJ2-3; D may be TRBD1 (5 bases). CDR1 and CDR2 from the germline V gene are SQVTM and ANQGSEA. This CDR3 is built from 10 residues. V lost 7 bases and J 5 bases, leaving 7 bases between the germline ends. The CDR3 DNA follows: TGCAGCGGGGGCCAAGATACGCAGTATTTT. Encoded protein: CSGGQDTQYF.

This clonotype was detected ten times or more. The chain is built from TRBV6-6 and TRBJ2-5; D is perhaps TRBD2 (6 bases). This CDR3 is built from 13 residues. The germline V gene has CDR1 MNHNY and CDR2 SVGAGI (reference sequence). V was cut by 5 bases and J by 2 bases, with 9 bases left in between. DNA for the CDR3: TGTGCCAGCAGTCATGGAGGGCAAGAGACCCAGTACTTC. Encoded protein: CASSHGGQETQYF.

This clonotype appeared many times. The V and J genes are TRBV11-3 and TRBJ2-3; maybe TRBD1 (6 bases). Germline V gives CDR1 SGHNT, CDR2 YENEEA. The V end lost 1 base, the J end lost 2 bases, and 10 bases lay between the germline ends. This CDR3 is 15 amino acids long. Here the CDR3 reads CASSLGQANTDTQYF. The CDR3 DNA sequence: TGTGCCAGCAGCTTAGGACAGGCCAACACAGATACGCAGTATTTT. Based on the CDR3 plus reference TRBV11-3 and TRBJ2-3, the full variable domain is EAGVVQSPRYKIIEKKQPVAFWCNPISGHNTLYWYLQNLGQGPELLIRYENEEAVDDSQLPKDRFSAERLKGVDSTLKIQPAELGDSAVYLCASSLGQANTDTQYFGPGTRLTVL.

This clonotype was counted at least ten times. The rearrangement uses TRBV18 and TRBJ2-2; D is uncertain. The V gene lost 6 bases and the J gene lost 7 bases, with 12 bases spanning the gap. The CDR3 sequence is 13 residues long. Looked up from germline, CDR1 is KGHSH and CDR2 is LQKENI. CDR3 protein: CASSLRSDGELFF. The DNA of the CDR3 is TGTGCCAGCTCTCTAAGGTCGGACGGGGAGCTGTTTTTT.

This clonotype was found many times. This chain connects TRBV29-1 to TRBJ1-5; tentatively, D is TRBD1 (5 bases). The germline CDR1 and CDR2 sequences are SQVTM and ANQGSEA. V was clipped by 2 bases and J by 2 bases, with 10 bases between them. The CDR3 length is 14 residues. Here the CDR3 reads CSVETGGGNQPQHF. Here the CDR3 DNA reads TGCAGCGTTGAAACGGGAGGGGGCAATCAGCCCCAGCATTTT.

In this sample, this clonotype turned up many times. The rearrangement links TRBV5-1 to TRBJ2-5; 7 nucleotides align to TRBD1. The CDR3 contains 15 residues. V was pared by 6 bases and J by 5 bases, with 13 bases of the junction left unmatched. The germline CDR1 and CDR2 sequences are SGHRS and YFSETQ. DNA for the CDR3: TGCGCCAGCAACCCGACGACAGGGTCGGAGGAGACCCAGTACTTC. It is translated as CASNPTTGSEETQYF.